This T cell receptor beta chain was sequenced during a study of OX40 agonist ivuxolimab in advanced cancers. For the wider study: Ivuxolimab, which targeted the costimulatory receptor OX40 (CD134), was an agonistic, fully human IgG2 monoclonal antibody. Intravenous ivuxolimab was administered to patients every 2 weeks at six dose levels: 0.01, 0.1, 0.3, 1.5, 3 and 10 mg/kg. The monotherapy dose-escalation portion (N ≈ 52 patients) of the phase I ivuxolimab trial is reported in the paper. Prior anti-PD-1, anti-PD-L1 or anti-CTLA-4 therapy was permitted, and checkpoint inhibitors had been received by about 36% of dose-escalation patients. Peripheral TCRbeta sequencing was intended to test whether TCR sequence diversity was altered and clonal T-cell expansion was caused by ivuxolimab. Three dose-escalation patients achieved partial responses, one with hepatocellular carcinoma and two with cutaneous melanoma. In the dose-escalation cohort, roughly 82% of patients were male, and the mean age was 60 years with a range of roughly 23 to 79. Among the 52 dose-escalation patients, roughly 20 had hepatocellular carcinoma, about 15 melanoma, 9 renal cell carcinoma and 9 head and neck cancer. Paper-wide results and their limitations: Partial responders in the 0.1-3.0 mg/kg groups had among the lowest normalized peripheral clonal expansion, especially among CD8+ T cells. At doses from 0.1 to 3.0 mg/kg, clonal expansion was seen in both CD4+ and CD8+ blood T cells between baseline and week 6. Low levels of normalized T-cell clonal expansion were also seen in some patients who did not respond. The antigen specificity of the peripheral T cells that underwent clonal expansion was not determined. After ivuxolimab, more expanded clones were found on average in CD8+ T cells than in CD4+ T cells.

The trial excluded patients who had a history of autoimmune disease or who were on systemic immunosuppression. Peripheral blood for TCR sequencing was drawn from every dose cohort at baseline, at cycle 4 day 1 and at cycle 7 day 1. Samples were obtained from an open-label, multicenter, first-in-human phase I dose-escalation trial of ivuxolimab. Adults with locally advanced or metastatic melanoma, renal cell, hepatocellular, or head and neck squamous cell carcinoma were enrolled in the trial. Before TCR sequencing, CD4+ and CD8+ T cells were separately sorted from peripheral blood. A note on this clone: Its target antigen remains unknown. The sample holds no much larger clone one base away, and base qualities are not on file.

The germline V gene specifies MDHEN as CDR1 and SYDVKM as CDR2. The CDR3, cysteine through phenylalanine, is 16 amino acids long. The kept DNA is CDR3 alone, 48 bases in frame from the first base. Genomic DNA was isolated from the sorted cells so that the TCRbeta CDR3 region could be sequenced. TCRbeta CDR3 regions were sequenced using the immunoSEQ Assay. TCRdb provides this immuneACCESS table in a form limited to in-frame rearrangements. Some clones are lacking; in checked studies, under half of them reflect an unresolved V gene, and why the rest are absent is not known. Within this sample are 67,000 or so clones, with 86% of them counted one time only. Together, the top ten hold roughly 0.99% of the sample.

The sequence came from an adult with an advanced solid tumor such as melanoma, head and neck, liver or kidney cancer. This chain is built from TRBV28 and TRBJ2-5; TRBD2 could be the D gene, as 6 bases match. The assigned J gene may be wrong: the sequence end matches TRBJ2-7 better. This sample comprised CD4+ or CD8+ T cells sorted from blood, obtained in a trial of the OX40 agonist ivuxolimab. The CDR3 protein is CASSHPSAHSSYEQYF. The DNA sequence follows: TGTGCCAGCAGTCATCCTAGCGCTCATTCCTCCTACGAGCAGTACTTC.